A single sample is the source of the 4 T cell receptor beta chains below, sequenced in a study of T cells after yellow fever vaccination. TCRdb passed the 5' RACE reads through MiXCR, listing each CDR3 protein once. The table includes 450,000 to 600,000 distinct CDR3 sequences, less than 20% detected once. This specimen consisted of PBMCs, obtained about 5 days after the first yellow fever vaccination. The source is a man aged 18 to 30 who received the YFV17D yellow fever vaccine.

The chain couples TRBV7-6 to TRBJ1-6, with 12 bases fitting TRBD1. Looked up from germline, CDR1 is SGHVS and CDR2 is FNYEAQ. CDR3 length: 19 amino acids. The V gene end was trimmed by 6 bases and the J gene end by 6 bases; junction bases not matched to a gene: 15. CDR3 nucleotide sequence: TGTGCCAGCAGTCCCACCATCCGGGACAGGGGGCCCGGTAATTCACCCCTCCACTTT. Amino acid sequence: CASSPTIRDRGPGNSPLHF.

The table lists this clonotype with a few counts. The genes are TRBV9 and TRBJ2-1, with 11 bases aligning to TRBD2. This CDR3 region has 13 residues. Looked up from germline, CDR1 is SGDLS and CDR2 is YYNGEE. Germline trimming cut 2 bases from V and 9 bases from J; bases unmatched to any gene: 1. The CDR3 nucleotides are TGTGCCAGCAGCGTGGGGACTAGCGGTGAGCAGTTCTTC. Its protein is CASSVGTSGEQFF.

This sequence joins TRBV6-1 and TRBJ2-7; the D gene is possibly TRBD2 (5 bases). CDR1 MNHNS and CDR2 SASEGT come from the germline V gene. V was trimmed by 1 base and J by 5 bases, leaving 12 bases between them. The CDR3 has 14 amino acids. The CDR3 bases are TGTGCCAGCAGTGAAGACACGGGGTTCGACGAGCAGTACGTC. Residues: CASSEDTGFDEQYV.

This chain uses TRBV5-1 with TRBJ1-6, with D maybe TRBD1 (6 bases). Germline V lookup: CDR1 SGHRS, CDR2 YFSETQ. The V gene lost 3 bases and the J gene lost 5 bases, with 9 bases spanning the gap. The CDR3 runs to 14 residues. CDR3 in DNA: TGCGCCAGCAGCTCCAGGGACAATAATTCACCCCTCCACTTT. Amino acids: CASSSRDNNSPLHF. Combining the CDR3 with reference TRBV5-1 and TRBJ1-6 gives the whole variable domain KAGVTQTPRYLIKTRGQQVTLSCSPISGHRSVSWYQQTPGQGLQFLFEYFSETQRNKGNFPGRFSGRQFSNSRSEMNVSTLELGDSALYLCASSSRDNNSPLHFGNGTRLTVT.